This TCR beta chain is drawn from a study of T-cell memory formation after mild COVID-19. TCRdb re-called the 5' RACE reads through MiXCR, storing one row per CDR3 protein. Of 250,000 to 300,000 distinct CDR3 sequences in the sample, around a sixth were seen once. The CDR3 consists of 14 residues. Germline V gene data show CDR1 as GTSNPN and CDR2 as SVGIG (reference sequence). A remark on this clonotype: The junction and the germline gene differ at one end; a read error may be behind it.

The V call is TRBV30, the J call TRBJ1-2; TRBD1 is a possible D gene (5 bases). The specimen sequenced was PBMCs or a T cell subset sorted from them (not recorded which). The clonotype originates from a man aged 18 to 29 who had mild COVID-19 (a few samples of this study predate the infection). Cell type and time point are not known. The CDR3 DNA sequence: TGTGCCCGGAGAACAGGATTAGCTAACTATGGCTACACCTTC. Translating gives CARRTGLANYGYTF.